Below are 29 T cell receptor beta chains sequenced from a single sample in a study of blood T cell repertoires in COVID-19. Profiling relied on immunoSEQ multiplex PCR, and the TCRdb table lists in-frame clones only, not all of them. This sample carries a few hundred thousand clones, more than 90% of them seen once, and the ten largest clones take approximately 2.6%. The sequencing input was peripheral blood. Receptor source: a person aged 18 to 35 with COVID-19, enrolled during active disease.

This chain joins TRBV23-1 and TRBJ2-6, with a tentative D call TRBD1 (6 bases). TRBV23-1 is designated an ORF whose function remains uncertain. V lost 4 bases and J 4 bases, leaving 20 bases between the germline ends. This CDR3 contains 18 residues. CDR3 protein: CASSLRSLGAAGANVLTF. The CDR3 bases are TGCGCCAGCAGTCTACGTAGCTTGGGGGCGGCAGGGGCCAACGTCCTGACTTTC.

This chain connects TRBV15 to TRBJ2-5, with D hard to call. Trimming took off 1 base at V and 5 bases at J, with 8 bases between the two ends. The CDR3 is 13 residues long. Per the germline V gene, CDR1 is LNHNV and CDR2 is YYDKDF (reference sequence). The CDR3 here is CATSRALGETQYF. The CDR3 bases are TGTGCCACCAGCAGAGCCCTCGGGGAGACCCAGTACTTC.

The rearrangement joins TRBV29-1 to TRBJ2-1, with 10 positions matching TRBD2. Germline V gene lookup returns CDR1 SQVTM and CDR2 ANQGSEA. This CDR3 has 16 amino acids. J gave up 0 bases and V 7 bases, and 9 bases lay outside the gene matches. DNA of the CDR3: TGCAGCGGGGCGACTAGCGGGCAGCCCTCCTACAATGAGCAGTTCTTC. Amino acid sequence: CSGATSGQPSYNEQFF.

CDR3 residues: CASSPDRQERGYTF. CDR3 sequence (DNA): TGTGCCAGCAGCCCAGACAGGCAAGAACGTGGCTACACCTTC. This chain links TRBV7-8 with TRBJ1-2; D perhaps matches TRBD1 (6 bases). Trimming removed 5 bases at V and 7 bases at J, with 17 bases between. The CDR3 contains 14 residues. Germline CDR1 and CDR2: SGHVS and FQNEAQ.

There are a few counts of this clone. The chain has TRBV5-1 and TRBJ2-5; D is perhaps TRBD1 (6 bases). The CDR3 runs 13 residues. The ends were cut back, 3 bases at V and 1 base at J, with 7 bases in the middle. Looked up from germline, CDR1 is SGHRS and CDR2 is YFSETQ. This CDR3 reads CASSSQGQETQYF. The CDR3 bases are TGCGCCAGCAGCTCACAGGGCCAAGAGACCCAGTACTTC.

The genes are TRBV9 and TRBJ1-6; D unclear. V was cut by 4 bases and J by 10 bases, with 18 bases left in between. Per the germline V gene, CDR1 is SGDLS and CDR2 is YYNGEE. The CDR3 consists of 15 residues. This chain's CDR3 is CASSSSLGSGSPLHF. DNA for the CDR3: TGTGCCAGCAGCTCCTCTCTGGGCTCAGGATCACCCCTCCACTTT.

The table lists this clone with many counts. This chain connects TRBV7-9 to TRBJ1-2; a possible D gene is TRBD1 (6 bases). The CDR3 contains 16 residues. Germline V gives CDR1 SEHNR, CDR2 FQNEAQ (reference sequence). The V gene lost 4 bases and the J gene lost 3 bases, with 18 bases spanning the gap. The CDR3 reads CASSSILQGYDYGYTF. The CDR3 nucleotides read TGTGCCAGCAGCTCAATTCTCCAGGGGTACGACTATGGCTACACCTTC.

The rearrangement uses TRBV5-1 and TRBJ2-2, with a possible D match to TRBD1 (5 bases). V was clipped by 0 bases and J by 4 bases, with 13 bases between them. CDR1 and CDR2 from the germline V gene are SGHRS and YFSETQ. The CDR3 length is 16 residues. The CDR3 DNA follows: TGCGCCAGCAGCTTGGCCGTGACAGCTACCACCGGGGAGCTGTTTTTT. Residues: CASSLAVTATTGELFF.

The chain is built from TRBV11-2 and TRBJ2-7; D possibly corresponds to TRBD1 (5 bases). Trimming removed 5 bases from V and 6 bases from J, with 11 bases in between. Germline loops: CDR1 SGHAT, CDR2 FQNNGV. This CDR3 has 12 residues. CDR3 protein: CASSHSTVEQYF. The CDR3 nucleotides are TGTGCCAGCAGCCACTCGACAGTCGAGCAGTACTTC.

V is TRBV11-3 and J is TRBJ2-7, with TRBD2 matching 8 bases. The junction had 12 bases not matched to a gene; V was cut back by 11 bases and J by 6 bases. The CDR3 contains 13 residues. CDR1 and CDR2 from the germline V gene are SGHNT and YENEEA. The chain's CDR3 is CAPRGDGVLEQYF. The CDR3 DNA sequence: TGTGCCCCGCGGGGGGACGGGGTTCTCGAGCAGTACTTC.

V gene TRBV7-9 combines with J gene TRBJ1-2; D call uncertain. Trimming left V 3 bases short and J 8 bases short, with 19 bases between. This CDR3 is built from 15 residues. Germline lookup yields CDR1 SEHNR and CDR2 FQNEAQ (reference sequence). CDR3 bases: TGTGCCAGCAGCTTTTCTCCCACCCCGGGATTGGGCTACACCTTC. Translation: CASSFSPTPGLGYTF.

This chain links TRBV27 with TRBJ2-3; TRBD1 matches 8 bases. This CDR3 spans 14 amino acids. Germline V gene data show CDR1 as MNHEY and CDR2 as SMNVEV (reference sequence). V was clipped by 5 bases and J by 10 bases; unmatched bases: 11. CDR3 protein: CASSPGQGHLSQYF. DNA of the CDR3: TGTGCCAGCAGTCCAGGACAGGGACACCTCTCGCAGTATTTT.

This rearrangement joins TRBV4-1 to TRBJ2-7; weak D call: TRBD2 (5 bases). CDR1 and CDR2 (germline): MGHRA, YSYEKL. The V gene lost 1 base and the J gene lost 6 bases, with 13 bases spanning the gap. The CDR3 runs to 14 residues. This CDR3 reads CASSQGPTSFEQYF. CDR3 sequence (DNA): TGCGCCAGCAGCCAAGGCCCCACTAGTTTCGAGCAGTACTTC.

This rearrangement joins TRBV5-4 to TRBJ2-5; 7 bases match TRBD2. Unmatched junction bases numbered 10, after V lost 4 bases and J lost 1 base. The CDR3 covers 16 residues. Germline V CDR1 and CDR2: SGHNT, YYREEE (reference sequence). This CDR3 reads CASSPRGSGGQETQYF. As DNA, the CDR3 is TGTGCCAGCAGCCCCCGGGGATCGGGGGGCCAAGAGACCCAGTACTTC.

V usage is TRBV6-5 and J usage is TRBJ2-7; possible D gene TRBD1, 7 bases. Germline V gene data show CDR1 as MNHEY and CDR2 as SVGAGI. The CDR3 is 13 residues long. V lost 7 bases to trimming and J lost 4 bases, with 14 bases between them. The CDR3 loop is CASTPSGGYEQYF. The DNA of the CDR3 is TGTGCCAGCACCCCATCAGGGGGGTACGAGCAGTACTTC.

This clone came up once. This sequence joins TRBV24-1 and TRBJ2-1; 7 nucleotides agree with TRBD2. The CDR3 spans 13 residues. CDR1 is KGHDR, CDR2 SFDVKD, per germline. J gave up 12 bases and V 2 bases, and 6 bases lay outside the gene matches. The CDR3, as DNA: TGTGCCACCAGTGATTCCCCTCGCGGGGGGCAGTTCTTC. It translates to CATSDSPRGGQFF.

Here the CDR3 DNA reads TGTGCCAGCAGTTACTGGAGGTGGGGATTGGGGTCCTACGAGCAGTACTTC. This sequence encodes CASSYWRWGLGSYEQYF. The V gene is TRBV6-2 or TRBV6-3, the J gene TRBJ2-7; D is possibly TRBD2 (5 bases). The CDR3 has 17 residues. V was pared by 1 base and J by 1 base, with 17 bases between. Germline CDR1 reads MNHEY; CDR2 reads SVGEGT.

This clone appeared once. This sequence joins TRBV7-9 and TRBJ2-7; 7 nucleotides match TRBD2. V lost 5 bases, J lost 3 bases, and 10 bases stayed unmatched. Germline assignment: CDR1 SEHNR and CDR2 FQNEAQ (reference sequence). The CDR3 extends over 15 amino acids. The CDR3 spells CASSPAPGLSYEQYF. The CDR3 DNA follows: TGTGCCAGCAGCCCGGCGCCGGGACTAAGCTACGAGCAGTACTTC.

The rearrangement uses TRBV6-5 and TRBJ2-7, with a weak D call TRBD2 (5 bases). Germline CDR1 reads MNHEY; CDR2 reads SVGAGI. Trimming took 11 bases from V and 2 from J, leaving 19 bases between them. This CDR3 contains 14 residues. CDR3 nucleotide sequence: TGTGCCCCATTAAGGACTCTTTTCACCTACGAGCAGTACTTC. Encoded protein: CAPLRTLFTYEQYF.

V gene TRBV4-1 combines with J gene TRBJ1-5, with 10 bases fitting TRBD1. The CDR3 extends over 18 amino acids. Germline trimming cut 0 bases from V and 0 bases from J; bases unmatched to any gene: 5. The germline V gene encodes CDR1 MGHRA and CDR2 YSYEKL. The CDR3 nucleotides read TGCGCCAGCAGCCAAGAAGGACAGGGGGAATATAGCAATCAGCCCCAGCATTTT. Translation gives CASSQEGQGEYSNQPQHF.

The chain employs TRBV9 and TRBJ1-4, with D possibly matching TRBD1 (6 bases). V lost 5 bases to trimming and J lost 8 bases, with 13 bases between them. The CDR3 loop spans 13 amino acids. The germline CDR1 and CDR2 sequences are SGDLS and YYNGEE. The CDR3 reads CASSRGGAEKLFF. CDR3 DNA sequence: TGTGCCAGCAGTAGGGGGGGCGCGGAAAAACTGTTTTTT.

This clone was picked up a small number of times. The chain combines TRBV6-5 with TRBJ2-7, with D tentatively TRBD2 (6 bases). The V and J ends lost 5 bases and 3 bases respectively, with 14 bases between them. Germline V gene sequence: CDR1 MNHEY, CDR2 SVGAGI. The CDR3 loop spans 14 amino acids. CDR3 sequence: CASSRLGAGYEQYF. CDR3 bases: TGTGCCAGCAGTCGCCTGGGAGCGGGCTACGAGCAGTACTTC.

This clone was picked up one time. V usage is TRBV6-2 or TRBV6-3 and J usage is TRBJ2-3, with TRBD1 matching over 7 bases. With V trimmed by 6 bases and J by 0 bases, 6 bases remained unmatched. Germline CDR1 reads MNHEY; CDR2 reads SVGEGT. This CDR3 comprises 15 residues. DNA for the CDR3: TGTGCCAGCAGCTCGGACAGGAGGAGCACAGATACGCAGTATTTT. Translated: CASSSDRRSTDTQYF.

V gene TRBV6-5 combines with J gene TRBJ1-2; TRBD1 is a possible D gene (6 bases). This CDR3 has 13 amino acids. V was pared by 6 bases and J by 2 bases, with 10 bases between. Per the germline V gene, CDR1 is MNHEY and CDR2 is SVGAGI. CDR3: CASSDRLNYGYTF. DNA for the CDR3: TGTGCCAGCAGCGACAGGTTGAACTATGGCTACACCTTC.

The chain employs TRBV6-5 and TRBJ1-1, with 7 bases fitting TRBD1. J lost 1 base, V lost 9 bases, and 5 bases had no gene match. CDR3 length equals 13 residues. The V gene's germline CDR1 is MNHEY and CDR2 SVGAGI. The CDR3 DNA is TGTGCCAGTCAACAGGGGTCGAACACTGAAGCTTTCTTT. It codes for CASQQGSNTEAFF.

The chain joins TRBV6-2 or TRBV6-3 to TRBJ2-1, with 10 bases aligning to TRBD2. The CDR3 is 14 amino acids. Trimming took 4 bases from V and 9 from J; bases not matched to a gene: 6. Germline V CDR1 and CDR2: MNHEY, SVGEGT. CDR3 amino acids: CASSSGLAWSEQFF. The CDR3 DNA follows: TGTGCCAGCAGTTCGGGACTAGCGTGGAGTGAGCAGTTCTTC.

V and J are TRBV24-1 and TRBJ1-1; TRBD1 is a possible D gene (5 bases). Germline CDR1 is KGHDR and CDR2 is SFDVKD. V lost 4 bases and J lost 4, with 6 bases in between. This CDR3 is 12 amino acids long. The CDR3 region is CATSEGGTEAFF. The CDR3 DNA is TGTGCCACCAGTGAGGGGGGCACTGAAGCTTTCTTT.

CDR3 in amino acids: CASSQERGLSGVYSGNTIYF. The CDR3 DNA sequence: TGTGCCAGCAGCCAAGAACGGGGACTCAGCGGGGTTTACTCTGGAAACACCATATATTTT. The rearrangement uses TRBV14 and TRBJ1-3; TRBD1 is a possible D gene (5 bases). Trimming left V 0 bases short and J 0 bases short, with 21 bases between. The CDR3 spans 20 residues. CDR1 is SGHDN, CDR2 FVKESK, per germline.

The chain employs TRBV6-5 and TRBJ1-2, with 8 bases matching TRBD1. There are 15 residues in the CDR3. The germline V gene has CDR1 MNHEY and CDR2 SVGAGI. V lost 2 bases to trimming and J lost 3 bases; unmatched junction nucleotides: 5. CDR3 DNA sequence: TGTGCCAGCAGTTACCTGGGACAGGCGCACTATGGCTACACCTTC. It encodes CASSYLGQAHYGYTF.